This record looks at one T cell receptor beta chain sequence and its context. This specimen belongs to a study of OX40 agonist ivuxolimab in advanced cancers. Germline CDR1 SGHRS, CDR2 YFSETQ. The CDR3 consists of 16 residues. The V gene end was trimmed by 0 bases and the J gene end by 8 bases; junction bases not matched to a gene: 3. Assay used: immunoSEQ multiplex PCR; TCRdb lists only in-frame clones, some missing. The sample includes roughly 74,000 clones, approximately 87% of them seen just once. The chain employs TRBV5-1 and TRBJ2-1, with 15 positions matching TRBD2. Sequencing was performed on CD4+ or CD8+ T cells sorted from blood, taken in a trial of the OX40 agonist ivuxolimab. The TCR originated in an adult with an advanced solid tumor such as melanoma, head and neck, liver or kidney cancer. CDR3 sequence: CASSLGGLAGGHEQFF. In DNA, the CDR3 is TGCGCCAGCAGCTTGGGGGGACTAGCGGGAGGTCATGAGCAGTTCTTC.